The 3 T cell receptor beta chains reported below all come from one sample, sequenced in a study of blood T cell repertoires in COVID-19. Some clones are missing from TCRdb's copy, which holds only in-frame ones; the method was immunoSEQ multiplex PCR. The sample contains some 140,000 clones, roughly 83% of which appear only once. The sample comprised peripheral blood. The source of these receptors is a woman aged 55-70 years with acute or convalescent COVID-19.

J is TRBJ2-7 and V is TRBV4-1; the D gene is possibly TRBD2 (5 bases). The germline V and J ends were trimmed by 2 bases and 2 bases, with 16 bases remaining between them. Germline V gene lookup returns CDR1 MGHRA and CDR2 YSYEKL. The CDR3 extends over 16 amino acids. The CDR3 protein is CASSQRNEGFAYEQYF. In DNA, the CDR3 is TGCGCCAGCAGCCAAAGAAACGAGGGTTTCGCCTACGAGCAGTACTTC.

The J gene is TRBJ1-5, the V gene TRBV30; 7 nucleotides align to TRBD1. The CDR3 extends over 14 amino acids. Trimming removed 3 bases from V and 8 bases from J; junction bases left unmatched: 10. Germline CDR1 is GTSNPN and CDR2 is SVGIG (reference sequence). The CDR3 region is CAWSRQGGSEPQHF. Here the CDR3 DNA reads TGTGCCTGGAGCCGACAGGGTGGGAGCGAGCCCCAGCATTTT. Together with reference TRBV30 and TRBJ1-5, the CDR3 gives the full variable domain: SQTIHQWPATLVQPVGSPLSLECTVEGTSNPNLYWYRQAAGRGLQLLFYSVGIGQISSEVPQNLSASRPQDRQFILSSKKLLLSDSGFYLCAWSRQGGSEPQHFGDGTRLSIL.

The chain has TRBV6-1 and TRBJ1-5; 8 positions match TRBD1. Germline lookup yields CDR1 MNHNS and CDR2 SASEGT. V shed 0 bases, J shed 5 bases, and the junction held 3 bases outside the gene matches. The CDR3 contains 15 residues. The chain's CDR3 is CASSEAGDRHQPQHF. The CDR3 region has the DNA TGTGCCAGCAGTGAAGCTGGGGACAGGCATCAGCCCCAGCATTTT.